Included here is one T cell receptor (beta chain) sequence, with context. J lost 6 bases, V lost 4 bases, and 10 bases had no gene match. The length of the CDR3 is 14 residues. Germline CDR1 and CDR2: SQVTM and ANQGSEA. These data are taken from a study of blood T cell repertoires in COVID-19. The overall study: There were acute and convalescent COVID-19 samples, and they came from the United States, Italy and Spain. The cDNA or gDNA used as material had been derived from T cells, B-cell-depleted T cells, or PBMCs.

As handled by the study authors: Estimated nucleated cell counts came from reference gene primer amplification. Repertoires were generated with immunoSEQ multiplex PCR, while TCRdb's copy carries only in-frame clones and drops some. D and trimming come from the DNA, and the V and J calls and clone size come from that table. The sample yields 200,000 to 250,000 clones, 86% seen once. The TCR comes from an elderly man with acute or convalescent COVID-19. The sample comprised peripheral blood. The chain links TRBV29-1 to TRBJ2-7; 9 nucleotides align to TRBD1. The CDR3 coding sequence is TGCAGCGTTGTAGGGGGGACAGGGATCCTCGAGCAGTACTTC. Its protein is CSVVGGTGILEQYF.